The sequence of this T cell receptor (beta chain) was determined in a study of blood T cell repertoires in COVID-19. Study context: Samples representing acute and convalescent COVID-19 were sourced from the United States, Italy and Spain. T cells, B-cell-depleted T cells, or PBMCs provided the cDNA or gDNA that served as material.

V was pared by 0 bases and J by 0 bases, with 12 bases between. Germline V gives CDR1 MNHEY, CDR2 SVGAGI. The CDR3 sequence is 16 residues long. The authors' processing: Estimation of nucleated cell counts was performed using reference gene primer amplification. Sequenced by immunoSEQ multiplex PCR; TCRdb stores in-frame clones only, minus some. For V, J and clone size, that table is used; D and trimming come from the DNA. The table shows 150,000 to 200,000 clones, with about 85% occurring only once. This clone showed up just once. The sample taken for sequencing was peripheral blood. This receptor was identified in a man between 65 and 80 years old with active or convalescent COVID-19. The chain links TRBV6-5 to TRBJ2-7, with D possibly being TRBD2 (6 bases). The CDR3 DNA follows: TGTGCCAGCAGTTACTCGTGGGGGGAGGCCTCCTACGAGCAGTACTTC. This translates into CASSYSWGEASYEQYF.